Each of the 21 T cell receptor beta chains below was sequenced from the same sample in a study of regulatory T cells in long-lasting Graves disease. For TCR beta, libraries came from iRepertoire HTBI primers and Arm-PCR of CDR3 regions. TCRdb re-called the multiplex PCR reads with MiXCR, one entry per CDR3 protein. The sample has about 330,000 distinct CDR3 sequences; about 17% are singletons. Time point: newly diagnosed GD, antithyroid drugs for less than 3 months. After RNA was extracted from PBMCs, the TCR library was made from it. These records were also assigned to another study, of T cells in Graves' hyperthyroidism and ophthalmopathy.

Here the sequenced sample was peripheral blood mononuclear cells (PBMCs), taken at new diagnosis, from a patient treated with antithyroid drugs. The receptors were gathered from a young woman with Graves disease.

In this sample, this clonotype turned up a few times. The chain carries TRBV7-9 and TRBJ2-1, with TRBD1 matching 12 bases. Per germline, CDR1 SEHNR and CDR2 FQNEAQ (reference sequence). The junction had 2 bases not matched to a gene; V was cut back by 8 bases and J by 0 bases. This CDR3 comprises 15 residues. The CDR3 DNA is TGTGCCAGCGGGACAGGGGGCGTCTCCTACAATGAGCAGTTCTTC. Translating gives CASGTGGVSYNEQFF. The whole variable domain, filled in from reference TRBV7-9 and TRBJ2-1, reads DTGVSQNPRHKITKRGQNVTFRCDPISEHNRLYWYRQTLGQGPEFLTYFQNEAQLEKSRLLSDRFSAERPKGSFSTLEIQRTEQGDSAMYLCASGTGGVSYNEQFFGPGTRLTVL.

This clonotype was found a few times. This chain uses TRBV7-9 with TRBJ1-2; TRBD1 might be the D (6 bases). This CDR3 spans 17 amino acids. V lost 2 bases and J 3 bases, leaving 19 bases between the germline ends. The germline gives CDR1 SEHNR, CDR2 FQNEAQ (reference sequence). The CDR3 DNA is TGTGCCAGCAGCTTAAAACCACAGGGTGGGGAACACTATGGCTACACCTTC. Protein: CASSLKPQGGEHYGYTF.

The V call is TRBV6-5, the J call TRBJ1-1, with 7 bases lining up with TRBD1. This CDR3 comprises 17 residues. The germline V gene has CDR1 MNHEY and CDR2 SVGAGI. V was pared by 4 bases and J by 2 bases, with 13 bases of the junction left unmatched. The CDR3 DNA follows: TGTGCCAGCAGTTTCTCAGGCCAGGGGGGCTCCAACACTGAAGCTTTCTTT. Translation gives CASSFSGQGGSNTEAFF.

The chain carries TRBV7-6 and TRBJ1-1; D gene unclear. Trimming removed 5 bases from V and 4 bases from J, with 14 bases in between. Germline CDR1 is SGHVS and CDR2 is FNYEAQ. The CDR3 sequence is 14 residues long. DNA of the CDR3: TGTGCCAGCAGCCCCGGGCCTGAAGTCACTGAAGCTTTCTTT. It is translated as CASSPGPEVTEAFF.

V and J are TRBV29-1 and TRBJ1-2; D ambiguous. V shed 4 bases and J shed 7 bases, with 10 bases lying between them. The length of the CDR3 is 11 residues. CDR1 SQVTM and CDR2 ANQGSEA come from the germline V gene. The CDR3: CSVVEFSGYTF. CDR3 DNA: TGCAGCGTTGTGGAGTTCTCTGGCTACACCTTC.

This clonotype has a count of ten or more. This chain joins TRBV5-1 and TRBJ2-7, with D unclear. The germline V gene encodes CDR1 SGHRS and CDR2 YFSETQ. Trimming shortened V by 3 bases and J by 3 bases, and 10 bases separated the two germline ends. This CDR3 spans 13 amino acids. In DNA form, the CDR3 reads TGCGCCAGCAGCTCCCGAGATGACTACGAGCAGTACTTC. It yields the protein CASSSRDDYEQYF. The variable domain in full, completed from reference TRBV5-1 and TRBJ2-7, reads KAGVTQTPRYLIKTRGQQVTLSCSPISGHRSVSWYQQTPGQGLQFLFEYFSETQRNKGNFPGRFSGRQFSNSRSEMNVSTLELGDSALYLCASSSRDDYEQYFGPGTRLTVT.

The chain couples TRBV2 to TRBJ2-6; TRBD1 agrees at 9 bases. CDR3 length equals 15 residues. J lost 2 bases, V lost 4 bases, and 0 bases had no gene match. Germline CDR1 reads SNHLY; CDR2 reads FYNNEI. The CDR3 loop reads CASSGDRAGANVLTF. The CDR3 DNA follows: TGTGCCAGCAGTGGGGACAGGGCTGGGGCCAACGTCCTGACTTTC.

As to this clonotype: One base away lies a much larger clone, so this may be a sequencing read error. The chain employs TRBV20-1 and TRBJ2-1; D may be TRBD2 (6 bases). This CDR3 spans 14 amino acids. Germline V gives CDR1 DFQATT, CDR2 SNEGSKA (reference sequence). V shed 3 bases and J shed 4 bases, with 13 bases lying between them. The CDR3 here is CSASGGSGYNEQFF. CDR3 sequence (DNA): TGCAGTGCTAGTGGGGGGAGTGGTTACAATGAGCAGTTCTTC.

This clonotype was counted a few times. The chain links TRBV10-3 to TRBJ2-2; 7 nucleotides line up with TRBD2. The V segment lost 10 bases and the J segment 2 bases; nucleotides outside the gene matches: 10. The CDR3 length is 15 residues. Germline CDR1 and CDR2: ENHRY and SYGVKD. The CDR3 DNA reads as TGTGCCACACGAGGTGGGGGGGGTAACACCGGGGAGCTGTTTTTT. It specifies CATRGGGGNTGELFF.

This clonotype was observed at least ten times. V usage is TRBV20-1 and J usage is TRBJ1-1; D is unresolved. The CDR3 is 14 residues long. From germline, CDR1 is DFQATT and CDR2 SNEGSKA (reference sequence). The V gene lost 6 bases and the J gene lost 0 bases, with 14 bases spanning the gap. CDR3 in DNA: TGCAGTGCAATGACCGGGTCGATGAACACTGAAGCTTTCTTT. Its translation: CSAMTGSMNTEAFF.

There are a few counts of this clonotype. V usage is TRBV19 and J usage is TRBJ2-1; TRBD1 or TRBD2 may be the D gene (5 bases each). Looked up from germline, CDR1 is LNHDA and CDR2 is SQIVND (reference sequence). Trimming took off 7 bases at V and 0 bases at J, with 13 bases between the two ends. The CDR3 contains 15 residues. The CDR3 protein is CASTGQGSSYNEQFF. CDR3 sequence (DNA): TGTGCCAGTACGGGGCAGGGAAGCTCCTACAATGAGCAGTTCTTC.

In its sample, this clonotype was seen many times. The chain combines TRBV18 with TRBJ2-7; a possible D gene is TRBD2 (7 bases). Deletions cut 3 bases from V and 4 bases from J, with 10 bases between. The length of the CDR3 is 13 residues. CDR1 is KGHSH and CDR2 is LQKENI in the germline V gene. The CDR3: CASSPGGQYEQYF. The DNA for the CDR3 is TGTGCCAGCTCACCCGGGGGGCAATACGAGCAGTACTTC.

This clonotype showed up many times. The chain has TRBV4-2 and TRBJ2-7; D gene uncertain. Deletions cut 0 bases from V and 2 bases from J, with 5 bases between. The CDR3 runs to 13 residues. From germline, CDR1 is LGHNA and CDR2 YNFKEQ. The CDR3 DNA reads TGTGCCAGCAGCCAAGATACTCCCTACGAGCAGTACTTC. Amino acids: CASSQDTPYEQYF.

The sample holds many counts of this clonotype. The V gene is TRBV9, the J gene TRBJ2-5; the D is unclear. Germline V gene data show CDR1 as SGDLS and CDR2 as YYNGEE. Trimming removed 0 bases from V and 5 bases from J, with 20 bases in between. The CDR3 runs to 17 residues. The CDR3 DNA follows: TGTGCCAGCAGCGTAGCTGTCGCCAAATTTGGGTGGGAGACCCAGTACTTC. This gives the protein CASSVAVAKFGWETQYF.

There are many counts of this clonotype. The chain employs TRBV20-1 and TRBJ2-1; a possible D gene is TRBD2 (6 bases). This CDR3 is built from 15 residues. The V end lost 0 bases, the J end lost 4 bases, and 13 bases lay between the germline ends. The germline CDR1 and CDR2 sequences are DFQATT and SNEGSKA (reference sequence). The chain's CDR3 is CSARDPRGMYNEQFF. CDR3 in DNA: TGCAGTGCTAGAGATCCCCGGGGGATGTACAATGAGCAGTTCTTC.

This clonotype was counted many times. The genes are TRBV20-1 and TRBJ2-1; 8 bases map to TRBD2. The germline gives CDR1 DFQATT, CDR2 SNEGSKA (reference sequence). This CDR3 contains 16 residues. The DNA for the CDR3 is TGCAGCGGAGGTCACCGGGGGGGGCCCTCCTACAATGAGCAGTTCTTC. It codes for CSGGHRGGPSYNEQFF.

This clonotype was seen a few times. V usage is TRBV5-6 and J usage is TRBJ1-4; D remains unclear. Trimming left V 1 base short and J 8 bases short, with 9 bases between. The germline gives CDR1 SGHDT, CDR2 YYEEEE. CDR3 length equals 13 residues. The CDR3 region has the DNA TGTGCCAGCAGCTTGAGAACCGCCGAAAAACTGTTTTTT. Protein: CASSLRTAEKLFF.

The DNA of the CDR3 is TGCGCCAGCAGCTCACAAAGTGCCCTTACCTACGAGCAGTACTTC. Residues: CASSSQSALTYEQYF. This chain uses TRBV5-1 with TRBJ2-7; no clear D. The CDR3 spans 15 residues. V shed 3 bases and J shed 2 bases, with 15 bases lying between them. Germline V gene data show CDR1 as SGHRS and CDR2 as YFSETQ.

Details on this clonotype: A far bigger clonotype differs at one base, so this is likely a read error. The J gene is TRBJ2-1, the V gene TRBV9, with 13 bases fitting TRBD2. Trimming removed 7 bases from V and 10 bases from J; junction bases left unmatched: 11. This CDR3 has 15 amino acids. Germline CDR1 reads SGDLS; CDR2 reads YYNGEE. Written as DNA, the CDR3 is TGTGCCAGCGGCGCGGGACTAGCGGGATTGGGCGAGCAGTTCTTC. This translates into CASGAGLAGLGEQFF. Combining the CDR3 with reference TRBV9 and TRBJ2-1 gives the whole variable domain DSGVTQTPKHLITATGQRVTLRCSPRSGDLSVYWYQQSLDQGLQFLIQYYNGEERAKGNILERFSAQQFPDLHSELNLSSLELGDSALYFCASGAGLAGLGEQFFGPGTRLTVL.

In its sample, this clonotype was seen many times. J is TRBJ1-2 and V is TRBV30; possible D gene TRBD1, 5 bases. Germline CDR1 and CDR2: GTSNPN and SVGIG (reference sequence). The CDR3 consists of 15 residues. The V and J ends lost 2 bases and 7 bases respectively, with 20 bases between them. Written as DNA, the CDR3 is TGTGCCTGGAGTATTGGGGGAAGAAGTTTCGGTGGCTACACCTTC. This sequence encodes CAWSIGGRSFGGYTF.

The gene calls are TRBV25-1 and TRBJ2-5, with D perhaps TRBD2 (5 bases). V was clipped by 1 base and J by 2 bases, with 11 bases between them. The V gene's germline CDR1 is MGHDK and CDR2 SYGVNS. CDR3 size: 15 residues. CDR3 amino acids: CASSEWAGQQETQYF. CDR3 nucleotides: TGTGCCAGCAGTGAATGGGCGGGTCAACAAGAGACCCAGTACTTC.